The source of this T cell receptor (beta chain) is a study of shared clonotypes between healthy human individuals. In the study overall: Per donor, three plates held CD4 naive cells, three held CD4 memory, two held CD8 naive and one held CD8 memory.

Each cell subset's genomic DNA was divided evenly among several immunoSEQ plates. For sorted subsets, 150 to 200 ng DNA per replicate equaled 30,000 or so T cell genomes. The assay was immunoSEQ multiplex PCR, and TCRdb's table has in-frame clones only and misses some. The data contain 650,000 to 700,000 clones, 80% to 95% of them singletons. The CDR3 is made up of 14 amino acids. Germline V CDR1 and CDR2: WNHNN, SYGVQD (reference sequence). V lost 3 bases to trimming and J lost 2 bases, with 9 bases between them. On this clone: Antigen unknown.

Study results and limitations: As a rule, naive subsets had a larger estimated richness than memory subsets.

The chain joins TRBV10-1 to TRBJ2-3; the D is unclear. The source of this sequence is a man younger than 30 in good health. Some clones in this sample may be carry-over from other donors' samples. The sequenced material came from memory CD8+ T cells from PBMCs. Subset denoted: CD45RO+ cells pooled with CCR7-negative TemRA cells. CDR3 bases: TGCGCCAGCAGTGAAGGCAGGACCACAGATACGCAGTATTTT. Its translation: CASSEGRTTDTQYF.